This T cell receptor (beta chain) was documented in a study of blood T cell repertoires in COVID-19. Sequenced by immunoSEQ multiplex PCR; TCRdb stores in-frame clones only, minus some. The repertoire holds about 100,000 clones, around 90% seen once, with under 3% in the top ten. The receptor was derived from a human donor in a cohort sampled during active COVID-19. Sequencing was done on a sample of peripheral blood.

In nucleotides, the CDR3 is TGTGCCAGCAGCCAATTAAGAGGTAGCGCCAGCACAGATACGCAGTATTTT. It translates to CASSQLRGSASTDTQYF. The genes are TRBV14 and TRBJ2-3; tentatively, D is TRBD2 (5 bases). The CDR3 sequence is 17 residues long. Trimming stripped 2 bases from V and 0 bases from J, with 15 bases between. The germline V gene encodes CDR1 SGHDN and CDR2 FVKESK.